This section outlines one T cell receptor beta chain sequence together with its context. The CDR3 is 12 amino acids. The germline gives CDR1 SQVTM, CDR2 ANQGSEA. The entry originates in a study of T cells in Graves' hyperthyroidism and ophthalmopathy. RNA transcripts yielded amplified TCR beta CDR3 regions. TCR CDR3 underwent first-round RT-PCR with the HTBI primer set. One entry per CDR3 protein, called by TCRdb with MiXCR from the multiplex PCR reads. Here the sample spans more than 450,000 distinct CDR3 sequences, around 20% being singletons. This sequence was found in a middle-aged man with Graves' ophthalmopathy. V usage is TRBV29-1 and J usage is TRBJ2-2; D is perhaps TRBD1 (6 bases). The sample consisted of blood. CDR3 bases: TGCGGCTGGACAGCCGACACCGGGGAGCTGTTTTTT. Translating gives CGWTADTGELFF.